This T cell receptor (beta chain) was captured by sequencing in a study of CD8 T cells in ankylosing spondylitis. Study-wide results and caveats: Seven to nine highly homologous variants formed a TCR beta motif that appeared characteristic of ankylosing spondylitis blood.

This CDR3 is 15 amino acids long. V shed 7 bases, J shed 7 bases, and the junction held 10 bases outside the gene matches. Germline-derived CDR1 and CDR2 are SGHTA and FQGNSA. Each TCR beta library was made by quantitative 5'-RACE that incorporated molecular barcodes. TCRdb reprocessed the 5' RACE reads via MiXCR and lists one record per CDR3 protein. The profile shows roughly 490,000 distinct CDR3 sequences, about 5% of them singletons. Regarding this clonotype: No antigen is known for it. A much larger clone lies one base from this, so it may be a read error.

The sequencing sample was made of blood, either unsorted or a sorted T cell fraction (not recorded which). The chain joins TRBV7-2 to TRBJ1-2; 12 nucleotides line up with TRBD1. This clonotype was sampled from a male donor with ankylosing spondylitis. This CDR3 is CASNSPGTGGGGYTF. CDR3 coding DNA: TGTGCCAGCAACTCACCCGGGACAGGGGGCGGTGGCTACACCTTC.